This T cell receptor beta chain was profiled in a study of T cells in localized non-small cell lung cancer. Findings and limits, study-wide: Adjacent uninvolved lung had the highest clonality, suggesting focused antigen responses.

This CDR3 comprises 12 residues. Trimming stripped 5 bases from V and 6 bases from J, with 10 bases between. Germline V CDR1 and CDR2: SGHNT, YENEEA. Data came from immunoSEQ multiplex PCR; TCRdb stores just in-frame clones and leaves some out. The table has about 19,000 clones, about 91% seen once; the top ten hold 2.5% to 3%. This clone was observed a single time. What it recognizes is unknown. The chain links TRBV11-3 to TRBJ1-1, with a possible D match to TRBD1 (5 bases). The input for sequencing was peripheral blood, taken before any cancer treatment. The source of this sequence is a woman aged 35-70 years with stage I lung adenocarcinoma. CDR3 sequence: CASSAGSPEAFF. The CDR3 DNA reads TGTGCCAGCAGCGCAGGGTCCCCTGAAGCTTTCTTT.